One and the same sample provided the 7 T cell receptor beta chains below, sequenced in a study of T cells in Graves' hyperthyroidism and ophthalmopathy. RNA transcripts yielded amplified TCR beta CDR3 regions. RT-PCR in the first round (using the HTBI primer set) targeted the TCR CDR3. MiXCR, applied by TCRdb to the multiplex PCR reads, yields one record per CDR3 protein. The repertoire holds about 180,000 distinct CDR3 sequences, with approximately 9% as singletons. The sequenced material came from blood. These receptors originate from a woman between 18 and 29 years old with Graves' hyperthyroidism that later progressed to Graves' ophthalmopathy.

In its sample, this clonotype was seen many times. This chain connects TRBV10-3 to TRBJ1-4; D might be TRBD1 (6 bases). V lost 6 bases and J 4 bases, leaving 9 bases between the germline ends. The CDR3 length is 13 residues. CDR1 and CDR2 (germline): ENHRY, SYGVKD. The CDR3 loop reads CAIRGHLNEKLFF. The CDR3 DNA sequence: TGTGCCATCAGGGGACACCTTAATGAAAAACTGTTTTTT.

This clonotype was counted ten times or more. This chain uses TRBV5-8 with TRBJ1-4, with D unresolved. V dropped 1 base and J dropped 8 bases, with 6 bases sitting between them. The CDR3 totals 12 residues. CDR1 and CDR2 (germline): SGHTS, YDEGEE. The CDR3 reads CASSLKREKLFF. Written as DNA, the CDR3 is TGTGCCAGCAGCTTGAAGAGGGAAAAACTGTTTTTT.

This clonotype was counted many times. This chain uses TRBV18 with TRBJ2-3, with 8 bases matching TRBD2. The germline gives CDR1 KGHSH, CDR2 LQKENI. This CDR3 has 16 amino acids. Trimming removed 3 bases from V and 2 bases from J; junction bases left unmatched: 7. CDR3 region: CASSPQSGRITDTQYF. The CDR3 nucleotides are TGTGCCAGCTCACCGCAGAGCGGGAGAATCACAGATACGCAGTATTTT.

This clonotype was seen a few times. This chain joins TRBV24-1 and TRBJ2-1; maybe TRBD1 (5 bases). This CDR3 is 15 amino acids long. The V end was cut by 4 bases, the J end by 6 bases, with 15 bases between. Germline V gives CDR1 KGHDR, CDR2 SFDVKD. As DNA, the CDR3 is TGTGCCACCAGTGACCCGATGACAGACCGCAATGAGCAGTTCTTC. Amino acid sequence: CATSDPMTDRNEQFF.

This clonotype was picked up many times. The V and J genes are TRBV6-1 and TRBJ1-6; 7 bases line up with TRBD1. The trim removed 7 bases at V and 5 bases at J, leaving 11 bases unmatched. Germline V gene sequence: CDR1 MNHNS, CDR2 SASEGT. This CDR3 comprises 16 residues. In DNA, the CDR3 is TGTGCCAGCACCTCCCTAACGGGACAGAATAATTCACCCCTCCACTTT. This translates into CASTSLTGQNNSPLHF.

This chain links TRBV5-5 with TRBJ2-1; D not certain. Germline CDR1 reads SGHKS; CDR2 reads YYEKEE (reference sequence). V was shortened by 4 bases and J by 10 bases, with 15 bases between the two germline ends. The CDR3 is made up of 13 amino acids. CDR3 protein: CASSPRGLREQFF. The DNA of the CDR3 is TGTGCCAGCAGCCCACGTGGGTTGCGGGAGCAGTTCTTC.

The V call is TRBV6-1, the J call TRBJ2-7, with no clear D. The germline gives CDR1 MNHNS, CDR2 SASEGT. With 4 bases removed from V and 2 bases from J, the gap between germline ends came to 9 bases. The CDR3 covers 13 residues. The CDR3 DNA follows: TGTGCCAGCAGTGCGGGCCCCACCTACGAGCAGTACTTC. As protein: CASSAGPTYEQYF.